The 23 T cell receptor beta chains reported below all come from one sample, sequenced in a study of CD8 T cells in ankylosing spondylitis (dated by TCRdb to 2015 to 2018). Libraries were prepared through 5' RACE. Sequencing relied on an Illumina HiSeq 2500. Through fastp at Q25 and MiXCR, TCRdb rebuilt clones from the public reads, retaining in-frame beta chains. Each CDR3 protein appears once, grouped with its most common genes and DNA. The sample data list some 130,000 distinct CDR3 sequences, and 6.5% to 8.5% of these were observed just once. The ten largest account for about 7.3% of the sample. The sequenced sample consisted of synovial fluid, either unsorted or a sorted T cell fraction (not recorded which). The origin of the receptors is a male donor with ankylosing spondylitis.

This clonotype was seen at least ten times. As DNA, the CDR3 is TGTGCCAGCAGTCCTAACAAGCTAGGGAATTCACCCCTCCACTTT. This encodes CASSPNKLGNSPLHF. This chain uses TRBV12-3 or TRBV12-4 with TRBJ1-6; D is uncertain. V was cut by 5 bases and J by 7 bases, with 15 bases left in between. The CDR3 spans 15 residues.

In its sample, this clonotype was seen many times. The rearrangement links TRBV10-3 to TRBJ2-1; 11 positions match TRBD2. CDR1 and CDR2 from the germline V gene are ENHRY and SYGVKD. After removal of 6 bases from V and 7 bases from J, the junction contained 8 bases not matched to a gene. The CDR3 has 15 residues. The CDR3: CAIRKLAGDGNEQFF. In DNA form, the CDR3 reads TGTGCCATCAGGAAACTAGCGGGAGATGGGAATGAGCAGTTCTTC.

The sample holds many counts of this clonotype. J is TRBJ1-1 and V is TRBV6-2 or TRBV6-3; the match to TRBD1 covers 8 bases. V was pared by 7 bases and J by 7 bases, with 11 bases of the junction left unmatched. This CDR3 contains 14 residues. Per the germline V gene, CDR1 is MNHEY and CDR2 is SVGEGT. CDR3 residues: CASTQTTGVGEAFF. CDR3 nucleotide sequence: TGTGCCAGCACTCAGACGACAGGGGTGGGTGAAGCTTTCTTT.

This clonotype was seen a few times. The chain has TRBV14 and TRBJ1-1; D possibly corresponds to TRBD1 (6 bases). This CDR3 contains 12 residues. V shed 0 bases and J shed 11 bases, with 10 bases lying between them. CDR1 is SGHDN and CDR2 is FVKESK in the germline V gene. CDR3 loop: CASSQDRQGAFF. The DNA of the CDR3 is TGTGCCAGCAGCCAAGATCGCCAGGGGGCTTTCTTT.

The rearrangement links TRBV21-1 to TRBJ2-3. TRBV21-1 corresponds to a pseudogene. CDR3 length equals 16 residues. CDR3: CASSKARGTHTDTQYF. CDR3 nucleotide sequence: TGTGCCAGCAGCAAAGCGCGGGGTACTCACACAGATACGCAGTATTTT.

This clonotype has just a few counts. The V gene is TRBV20-1, the J gene TRBJ1-1, with a weak D call TRBD1 (6 bases). The V end was cut by 5 bases, the J end by 4 bases, with 14 bases between. The CDR3 is made up of 13 amino acids. Germline V gene data show CDR1 as DFQATT and CDR2 as SNEGSKA (reference sequence). The CDR3 spells CSAPGDLRTEAFF. DNA for the CDR3: TGCAGTGCTCCAGGGGATTTGCGCACTGAAGCTTTCTTT.

This clonotype was observed at least ten times. The rearrangement uses TRBV12-3 or TRBV12-4 and TRBJ2-3; 13 bases fit TRBD2. The length of the CDR3 is 16 residues. V gave up 7 bases and J gave up 6 bases; unmatched junction bases: 10. The CDR3 DNA reads TGTGCCAGCATCGAGGGACTAGCGGGGAGAATGGATACGCAGTATTTT. This encodes CASIEGLAGRMDTQYF.

This clonotype was seen ten or more times. The chain links TRBV20-1 to TRBJ1-2; no firm D call. Trimming shortened V by 6 bases and J by 5 bases, and 10 bases separated the two germline ends. Germline V CDR1 and CDR2: DFQATT, SNEGSKA (reference sequence). This CDR3 is 11 amino acids long. The CDR3 region is CSAYRPYGYTF. In nucleotides, the CDR3 is TGCAGTGCGTACCGCCCATATGGCTACACCTTC.

This chain uses TRBV12-3 or TRBV12-4 with TRBJ1-5; 7 bases map to TRBD1. Trimming removed 6 bases from V and 4 bases from J; junction bases left unmatched: 15. The CDR3 has 17 residues. CDR3 sequence: CASSPLRDSYSNQPQHF. CDR3 in DNA: TGTGCCAGCAGCCCTTTGAGGGACAGCTATAGTAATCAGCCCCAGCATTTT.

This clonotype was observed a few times. The J gene is TRBJ1-4, the V gene TRBV10-2; the D gene is possibly TRBD1 (5 bases). Germline V gene data show CDR1 as WSHSY and CDR2 as SAAADI. The CDR3 is 15 residues long. V was cut by 5 bases and J by 3 bases, with 13 bases left in between. Here the CDR3 reads CASSFNGGANEKLFF. DNA of the CDR3: TGCGCCAGCAGTTTCAATGGGGGGGCTAATGAAAAACTGTTTTTT.

This clonotype appeared many times. The chain carries TRBV20-1 and TRBJ2-5; 11 bases fit TRBD1. This CDR3 has 14 residues. Germline assignment: CDR1 DFQATT and CDR2 SNEGSKA (reference sequence). V lost 3 bases to trimming and J lost 4 bases; unmatched junction nucleotides: 4. The CDR3 DNA is TGCAGTGCTAGGATTGGGACAGGGGGAGAGACCCAGTACTTC. This encodes CSARIGTGGETQYF.

The chain couples TRBV5-1 to TRBJ1-1; the D gene is possibly TRBD1 (5 bases). The germline V and J ends were trimmed by 2 bases and 3 bases, with 14 bases remaining between them. This CDR3 is 15 amino acids long. CDR1 is SGHRS, CDR2 YFSETQ, per germline. In DNA form, the CDR3 reads TGCGCCAGCAGCTTTCAGGGCGGAGGGGACACTGAAGCTTTCTTT. Its protein product is CASSFQGGGDTEAFF.

This clonotype was detected ten times or more. The J gene is TRBJ2-7, the V gene TRBV27, with 12 nucleotides matching TRBD2. The germline gives CDR1 MNHEY, CDR2 SMNVEV (reference sequence). The CDR3 spans 17 residues. J gave up 2 bases and V 5 bases, and 10 bases lay outside the gene matches. The CDR3 protein is CASSPRTSGAPTYEQYF. In DNA form, the CDR3 reads TGTGCCAGCAGTCCGAGGACTAGCGGGGCGCCCACCTACGAGCAGTACTTC.

This clonotype was seen more than once but under ten times. V gene TRBV6-5 combines with J gene TRBJ2-3; tentatively, D is TRBD2 (6 bases). Trimming took 2 bases from V and 2 from J, leaving 11 bases between them. CDR1 MNHEY and CDR2 SVGAGI come from the germline V gene. The CDR3 consists of 15 residues. The CDR3 DNA reads as TGTGCCAGCAGTTACGAATGGGACTCCACAGATACGCAGTATTTT. It yields the protein CASSYEWDSTDTQYF.

The chain has TRBV20-1 and TRBJ1-3, with D maybe TRBD1 (5 bases). V was trimmed by 5 bases and J by 7 bases, leaving 15 bases between them. Per germline, CDR1 DFQATT and CDR2 SNEGSKA (reference sequence). The CDR3 totals 13 residues. CDR3 bases: TGCAGTGCTCCCGGTGGGGGAGGGAACACCATATATTTT. Translation: CSAPGGGGNTIYF.

This clonotype has at least ten counts. This chain uses TRBV5-1 with TRBJ2-3; TRBD2 is a possible D gene (6 bases). The CDR3 runs to 15 residues. V lost 0 bases to trimming and J lost 3 bases, with 11 bases between them. Germline-derived CDR1 and CDR2 are SGHRS and YFSETQ. This CDR3 reads CASSLGGAGTDTQYF. DNA of the CDR3: TGCGCCAGCAGCTTGGGAGGCGCGGGGACAGATACGCAGTATTTT.

The chain links TRBV7-6 to TRBJ2-5; D not resolved. Germline CDR1 SGHVS, CDR2 FNYEAQ. The CDR3 has 14 amino acids. V lost 0 bases to trimming and J lost 4 bases, with 9 bases between them. CDR3 region: CASSLAPLGETQYF. Here the CDR3 DNA reads TGTGCCAGCAGCTTAGCCCCTCTGGGAGAGACCCAGTACTTC.

This clonotype appeared a few times. V gene TRBV3-1 combines with J gene TRBJ1-3, with D unresolved. Trimming took off 0 bases at V and 4 bases at J, with 7 bases between the two ends. Germline V gives CDR1 LGHDT, CDR2 YNNKEL (reference sequence). The length of the CDR3 is 14 residues. CDR3 protein: CASSQDSRGNTIYF. The DNA for the CDR3 is TGTGCCAGCAGCCAAGATAGTAGGGGAAACACCATATATTTT.

Only a few counts were recorded for this clonotype. The chain combines TRBV7-9 with TRBJ1-5; a possible D gene is TRBD1 (5 bases). Per the germline V gene, CDR1 is SEHNR and CDR2 is FQNEAQ (reference sequence). CDR3 length: 12 residues. With 11 bases removed from V and 5 bases from J, the gap between germline ends came to 13 bases. Here the CDR3 DNA reads TGTGCCGGTCCCATGGGGCATCAGCCCCAGCATTTT. This codes for CAGPMGHQPQHF.

This clonotype came up many times. The chain recombines TRBV3-1 with TRBJ1-1; a weak D match, TRBD1 (6 bases). The CDR3 sequence is 13 residues long. CDR1 and CDR2 from the germline V gene are LGHDT and YNNKEL (reference sequence). The V and J ends lost 4 bases and 11 bases respectively, with 17 bases between them. The CDR3 spells CASSLDLEGDAFF. The CDR3 DNA follows: TGTGCCAGCAGCCTCGACCTTGAGGGGGACGCTTTCTTT.

This clonotype appeared a few times. The chain employs TRBV4-3 and TRBJ1-6; D gene unclear. Germline V gene data show CDR1 as LGHNA and CDR2 as YSLEER. This CDR3 contains 15 residues. V shed 0 bases and J shed 7 bases, with 10 bases lying between them. CDR3 nucleotide sequence: TGCGCCAGCAGCCAAGATCCGGGTGGAAATTCACCCCTCCACTTT. Protein sequence: CASSQDPGGNSPLHF.

The rearrangement uses TRBV15 and TRBJ2-7; no definite D call. Germline values: CDR1 LNHNV, CDR2 YYDKDF (reference sequence). Trimming stripped 3 bases from V and 4 bases from J, with 7 bases between. CDR3 size: 12 residues. CDR3 in amino acids: CATSRGGYEQYF. DNA of the CDR3: TGTGCCACCAGCAGGGGTGGTTACGAGCAGTACTTC.

V usage is TRBV24-1 and J usage is TRBJ2-2, with D possibly TRBD2 on 6 matching bases. Germline V CDR1 and CDR2: KGHDR, SFDVKD. The CDR3 covers 14 residues. Trimming stripped 2 bases from V and 8 bases from J, with 11 bases between. The CDR3 spells CATSDSRGMGELFF. In nucleotides, the CDR3 is TGTGCCACCAGTGATTCCCGGGGGATGGGGGAGCTGTTTTTT.